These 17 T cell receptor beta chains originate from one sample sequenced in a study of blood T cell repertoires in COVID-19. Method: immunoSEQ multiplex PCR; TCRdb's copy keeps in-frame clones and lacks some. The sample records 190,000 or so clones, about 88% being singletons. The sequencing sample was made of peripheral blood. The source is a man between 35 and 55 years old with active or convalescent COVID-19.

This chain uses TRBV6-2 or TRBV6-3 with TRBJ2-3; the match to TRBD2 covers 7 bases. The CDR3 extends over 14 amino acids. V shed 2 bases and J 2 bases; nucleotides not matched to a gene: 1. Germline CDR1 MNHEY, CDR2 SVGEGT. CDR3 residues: CASSYGTITDTQYF. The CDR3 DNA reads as TGTGCCAGCAGTTACGGGACTATCACAGATACGCAGTATTTT.

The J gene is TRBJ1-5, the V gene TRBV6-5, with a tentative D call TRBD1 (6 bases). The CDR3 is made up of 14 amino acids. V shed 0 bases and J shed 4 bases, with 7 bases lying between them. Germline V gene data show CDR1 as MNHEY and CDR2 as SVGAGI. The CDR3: CASSYSGANQPQHF. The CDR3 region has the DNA TGTGCCAGCAGTTACTCGGGGGCTAATCAGCCCCAGCATTTT.

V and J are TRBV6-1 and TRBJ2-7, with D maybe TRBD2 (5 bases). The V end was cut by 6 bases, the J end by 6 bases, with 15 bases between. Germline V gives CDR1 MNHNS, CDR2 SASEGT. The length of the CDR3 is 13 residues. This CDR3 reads CASRASGNTEQYF. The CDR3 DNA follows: TGTGCCAGCAGAGCCTCGGGGAACACCGAGCAGTACTTC.

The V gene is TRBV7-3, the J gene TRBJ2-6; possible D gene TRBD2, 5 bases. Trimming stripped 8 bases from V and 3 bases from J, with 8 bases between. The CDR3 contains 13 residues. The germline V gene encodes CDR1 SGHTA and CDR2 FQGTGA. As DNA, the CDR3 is TGTGCCAGCGCCGAGGGTGGGGCCAACGTCCTGACTTTC. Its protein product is CASAEGGANVLTF.

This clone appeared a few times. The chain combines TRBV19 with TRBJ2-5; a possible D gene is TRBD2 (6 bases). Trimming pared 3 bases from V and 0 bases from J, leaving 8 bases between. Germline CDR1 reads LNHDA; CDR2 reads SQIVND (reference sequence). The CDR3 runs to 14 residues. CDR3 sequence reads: CASSMTGDQETQYF. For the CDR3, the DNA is TGTGCCAGTAGTATGACGGGGGACCAAGAGACCCAGTACTTC.

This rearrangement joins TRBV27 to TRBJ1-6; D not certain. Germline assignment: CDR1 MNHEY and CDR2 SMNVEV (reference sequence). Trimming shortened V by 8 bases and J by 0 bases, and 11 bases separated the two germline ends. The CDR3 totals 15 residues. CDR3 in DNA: TGTGCCAGCGGGAGGAGGATCTCCTATAATTCACCCCTCCACTTT. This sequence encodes CASGRRISYNSPLHF.

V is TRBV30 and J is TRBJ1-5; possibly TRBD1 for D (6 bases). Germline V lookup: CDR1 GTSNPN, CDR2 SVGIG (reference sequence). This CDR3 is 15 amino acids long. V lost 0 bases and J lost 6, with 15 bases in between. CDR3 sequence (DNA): TGTGCCTGGAGTGTATACAGGGATAACACTCAGCCCCAGCATTTT. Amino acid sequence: CAWSVYRDNTQPQHF.

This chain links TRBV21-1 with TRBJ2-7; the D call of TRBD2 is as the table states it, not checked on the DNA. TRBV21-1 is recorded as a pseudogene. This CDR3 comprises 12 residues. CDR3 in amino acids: CASSKGAYEQYF. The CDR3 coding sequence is TGTGCCAGCAGCAAAGGAGCCTACGAGCAGTACTTC.

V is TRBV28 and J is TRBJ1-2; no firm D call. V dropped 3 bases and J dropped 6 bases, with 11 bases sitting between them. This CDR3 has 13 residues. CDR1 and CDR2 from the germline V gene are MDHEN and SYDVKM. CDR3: CASSFPAGNGYTF. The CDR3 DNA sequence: TGTGCCAGCAGTTTCCCTGCGGGCAATGGCTACACCTTC.

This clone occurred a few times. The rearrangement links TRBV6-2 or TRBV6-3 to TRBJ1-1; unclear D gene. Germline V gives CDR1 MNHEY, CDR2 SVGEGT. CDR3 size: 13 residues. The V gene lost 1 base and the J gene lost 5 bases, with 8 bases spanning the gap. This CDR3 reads CASSYFEETEAFF. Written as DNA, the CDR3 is TGTGCCAGCAGTTACTTTGAGGAGACTGAAGCTTTCTTT.

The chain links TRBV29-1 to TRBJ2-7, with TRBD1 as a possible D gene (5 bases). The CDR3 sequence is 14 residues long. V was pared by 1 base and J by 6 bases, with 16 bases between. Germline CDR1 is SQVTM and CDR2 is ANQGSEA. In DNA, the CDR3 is TGCAGCGTTGAAGGAAGGGGCCTTTTTTCCGAGCAGTACTTC. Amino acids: CSVEGRGLFSEQYF.

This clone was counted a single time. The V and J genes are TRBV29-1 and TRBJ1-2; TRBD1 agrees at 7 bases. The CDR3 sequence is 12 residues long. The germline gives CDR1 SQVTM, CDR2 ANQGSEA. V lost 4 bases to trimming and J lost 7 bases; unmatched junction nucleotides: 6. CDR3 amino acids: CSVGKGGRGYTF. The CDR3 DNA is TGCAGCGTTGGAAAAGGGGGCCGTGGCTACACCTTC.

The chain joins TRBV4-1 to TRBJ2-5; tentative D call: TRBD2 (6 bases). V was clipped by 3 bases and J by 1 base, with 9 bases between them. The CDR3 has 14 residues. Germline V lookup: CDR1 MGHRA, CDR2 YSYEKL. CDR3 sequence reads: CASSHPAGQETQYF. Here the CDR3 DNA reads TGCGCCAGCAGCCACCCAGCGGGCCAAGAGACCCAGTACTTC.

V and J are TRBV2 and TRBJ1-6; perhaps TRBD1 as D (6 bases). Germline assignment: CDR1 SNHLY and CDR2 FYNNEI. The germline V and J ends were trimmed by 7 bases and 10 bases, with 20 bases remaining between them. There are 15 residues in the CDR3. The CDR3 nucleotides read TGTGCCAGCACCGAGGGGGATAGCCCGGGGTCACCCCTCCACTTT. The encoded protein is CASTEGDSPGSPLHF.

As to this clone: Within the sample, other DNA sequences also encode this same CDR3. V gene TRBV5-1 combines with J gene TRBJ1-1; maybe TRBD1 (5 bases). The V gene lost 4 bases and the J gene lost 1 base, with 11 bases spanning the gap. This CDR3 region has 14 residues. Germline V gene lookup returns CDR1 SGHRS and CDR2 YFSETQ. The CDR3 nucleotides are TGCGCCAGCAGCCCGGCCGGGGGGAACACTGAAGCTTTCTTT. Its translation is CASSPAGGNTEAFF.

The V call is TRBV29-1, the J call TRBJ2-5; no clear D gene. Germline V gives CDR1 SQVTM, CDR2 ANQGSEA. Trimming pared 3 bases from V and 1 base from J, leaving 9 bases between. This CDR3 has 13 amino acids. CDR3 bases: TGCAGCGTTGATTTACAGAGCCAAGAGACCCAGTACTTC. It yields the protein CSVDLQSQETQYF.

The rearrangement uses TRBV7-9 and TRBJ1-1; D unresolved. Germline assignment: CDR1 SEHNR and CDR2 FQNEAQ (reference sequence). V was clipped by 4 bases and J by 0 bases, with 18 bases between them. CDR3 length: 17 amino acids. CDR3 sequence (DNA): TGTGCCAGCAGCTCGCCCCGGACTTCGGTGATGAACACTGAAGCTTTCTTT. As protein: CASSSPRTSVMNTEAFF.